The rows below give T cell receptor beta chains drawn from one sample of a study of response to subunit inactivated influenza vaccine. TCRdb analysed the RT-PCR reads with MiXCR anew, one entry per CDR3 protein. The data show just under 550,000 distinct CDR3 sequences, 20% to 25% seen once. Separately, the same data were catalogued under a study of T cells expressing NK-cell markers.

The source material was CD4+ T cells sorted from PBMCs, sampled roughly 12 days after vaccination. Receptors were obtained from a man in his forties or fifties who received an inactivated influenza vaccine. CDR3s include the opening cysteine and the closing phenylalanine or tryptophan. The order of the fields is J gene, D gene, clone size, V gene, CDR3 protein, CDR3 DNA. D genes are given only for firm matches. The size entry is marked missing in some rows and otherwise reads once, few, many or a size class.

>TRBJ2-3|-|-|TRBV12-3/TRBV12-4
CASSLENTQYF
TGTGCCAGCAGTTTAGAGAATACGCAGTATTTT
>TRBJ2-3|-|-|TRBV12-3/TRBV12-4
CASSVTHTQYF
TGTGCCAGCAGCGTCACTCATACGCAGTATTTT
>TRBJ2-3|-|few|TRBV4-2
CASSQRTRARTDTQYF
TGTGCCAGCAGCCAAAGGACACGCGCCCGCACAGATACGCAGTATTTT
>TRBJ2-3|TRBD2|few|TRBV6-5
CASSYQRGGRADTQYF
TGTGCCAGCAGTTATCAACGGGGGGGCCGCGCAGATACGCAGTATTTT
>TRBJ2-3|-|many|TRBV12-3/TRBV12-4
CASRLDRIGTDTQYF
TGTGCCAGCAGACTAGACAGGATTGGCACAGATACGCAGTATTTT
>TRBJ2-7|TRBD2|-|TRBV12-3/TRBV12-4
CASSSLAGASYEQYF
TGTGCCAGCAGTTCGTTAGCGGGAGCGTCCTACGAGCAGTACTTC
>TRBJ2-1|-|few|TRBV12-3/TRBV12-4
CASTSRATYNEQFF
TGTGCCAGCACGTCACGGGCGACCTACAATGAGCAGTTCTTC
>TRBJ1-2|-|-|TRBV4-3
CASSQVPAYGYTF
TGCGCCAGCAGCCAAGTTCCAGCATATGGCTACACCTTC
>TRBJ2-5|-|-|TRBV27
CASSSTYQETQYF
TGTGCCAGCAGCTCCACGTACCAAGAGACCCAGTACTTC
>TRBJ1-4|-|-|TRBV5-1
CASSLIPEGEKLFF
TGCGCCAGCAGCTTGATCCCAGAGGGCGAAAAACTGTTTTTT
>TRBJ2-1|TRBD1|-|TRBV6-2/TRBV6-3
CASSWGQGVNEQLF
TGTGCCAGCAGTTGGGGACAGGGGGTTAATGAGCAGCTCTTC
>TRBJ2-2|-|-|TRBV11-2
CASSLEPNGGELFF
TGTGCCAGCAGCTTAGAACCTAACGGCGGGGAGCTGTTTTTT
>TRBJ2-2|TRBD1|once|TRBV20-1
CSAREFRGLLTGELFF
TGCAGTGCTAGAGAATTCAGGGGGCTATTAACCGGGGAGCTGTTTTTT
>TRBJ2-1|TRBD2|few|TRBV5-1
CASTLLAQSSYNEQFF
TGCGCCAGCACCTTACTAGCGCAGAGCTCCTACAATGAGCAGTTCTTC
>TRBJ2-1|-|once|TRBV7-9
CASSLSSAHNEQFF
TGTGCCAGCAGCTTGTCCTCGGCCCACAATGAGCAGTTCTTC
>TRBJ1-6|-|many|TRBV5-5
CASSLDARGSSPLHF
TGTGCCAGCAGCTTGGACGCCAGGGGTAGTTCACCCCTCCACTTT
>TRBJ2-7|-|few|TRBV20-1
CSARPGGKVHEQYF
TGCAGTGCTAGGCCTGGGGGGAAGGTGCACGAGCAGTACTTC
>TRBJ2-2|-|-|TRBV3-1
CASSQDRGTQASNTGELFF
TGTGCCAGCAGCCAGGACCGGGGGACACAGGCCTCGAACACCGGGGAGCTGTTTTTT
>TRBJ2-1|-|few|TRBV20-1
CSASLRTWGYNEQFF
TGCAGTGCTAGCTTAAGGACATGGGGCTACAATGAGCAGTTCTTC
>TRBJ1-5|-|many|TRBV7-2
CASSMYGTAGDHPQHF
TGTGCCAGCAGCATGTACGGGACGGCTGGGGATCATCCCCAGCATTTT
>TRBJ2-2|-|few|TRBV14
CASSQTGGSGELFF
TGTGCCAGCAGCCAAACTGGGGGCTCCGGGGAGCTGTTTTTT
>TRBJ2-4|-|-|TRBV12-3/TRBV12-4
CASSLAGIAKNIQYF
TGTGCCAGCAGTTTAGCGGGGATAGCCAAAAACATTCAGTACTTC
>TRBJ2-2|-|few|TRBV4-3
CASSQEDRNTGELFF
TGCGCCAGCAGCCAAGAGGACAGAAATACCGGGGAGCTGTTTTTT
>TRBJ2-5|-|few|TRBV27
CASKREETQYF
TGTGCCAGCAAGAGGGAAGAGACCCAGTACTTC
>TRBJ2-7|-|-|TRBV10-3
CAISESRLDSYEQYF
TGTGCCATCAGTGAGTCAAGATTGGACTCCTACGAGCAGTACTTC
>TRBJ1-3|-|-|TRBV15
CATSRGSSGNTIYF
TGTGCCACCAGCAGAGGTTCATCTGGAAACACCATATATTTT
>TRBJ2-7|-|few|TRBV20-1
CSATSGGRSSYEQYF
TGCAGTGCTACTTCGGGCGGCCGAAGCTCCTACGAGCAGTACTTC
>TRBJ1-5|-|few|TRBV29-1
CSVIPGTPSPNQPQHF
TGCAGCGTTATCCCCGGGACCCCTTCCCCCAATCAGCCCCAGCATTTT
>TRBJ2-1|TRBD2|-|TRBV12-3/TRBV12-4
CASRYSGSYNEQFF
TGTGCCAGCAGGTATAGCGGGAGCTACAATGAGCAGTTCTTC
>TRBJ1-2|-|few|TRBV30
CAWSVFVYGYTF
TGTGCCTGGAGTGTGTTTGTCTATGGCTACACCTTC
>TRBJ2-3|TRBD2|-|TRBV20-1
CSAWRGGTDTQYF
TGCAGTGCCTGGCGGGGGGGCACAGATACGCAGTATTTT
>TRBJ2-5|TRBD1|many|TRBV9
CASSVATGEKETQYF
TGTGCCAGCAGCGTAGCCACAGGGGAGAAAGAGACCCAGTACTTC
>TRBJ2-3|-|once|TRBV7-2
CASSLTAYTDTQYF
TGTGCCAGCAGCTTAACCGCCTACACAGATACGCAGTATTTT
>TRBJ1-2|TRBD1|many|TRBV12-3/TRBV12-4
CASGSRDRGAYGYTF
TGTGCCAGTGGCTCCCGGGACAGGGGAGCCTATGGCTACACCTTC
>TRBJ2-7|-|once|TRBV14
CASSGRDWESYEQYF
TGTGCCAGCAGCGGCCGGGACTGGGAATCCTACGAGCAGTACTTC
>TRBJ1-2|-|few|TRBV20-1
CSARWQEGGYTF
TGCAGTGCTAGATGGCAGGAGGGTGGCTACACCTTC
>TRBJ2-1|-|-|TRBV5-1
CASADGPEQFF
TGCGCCAGCGCGGACGGCCCTGAGCAGTTCTTC
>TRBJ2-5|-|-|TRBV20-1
CSAIKTGLLQETQYF
TGCAGTGCTATAAAAACAGGTTTACTACAAGAGACCCAGTACTTC
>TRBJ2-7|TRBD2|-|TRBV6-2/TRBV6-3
CASSPAPGTSGRREQYF
TGTGCCAGCAGTCCCGCACCCGGGACTAGCGGGAGAAGGGAGCAGTACTTC
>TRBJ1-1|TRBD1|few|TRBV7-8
CASSRSGQARTEAFF
TGTGCCAGCAGCAGATCCGGACAGGCGCGCACTGAAGCTTTCTTT
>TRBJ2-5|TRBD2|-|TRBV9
CASSVLAGEGPEQETQYF
TGTGCCAGCAGCGTGCTAGCGGGAGAGGGACCTGAGCAAGAGACCCAGTACTTC
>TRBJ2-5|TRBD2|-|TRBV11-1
CASSPGLASETQYF
TGTGCCAGCAGCCCCGGACTAGCCTCAGAGACCCAGTACTTC
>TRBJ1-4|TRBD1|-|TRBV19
CASSITGQLEKLFF
TGTGCCAGTAGTATTACGGGACAGCTGGAAAAACTGTTTTTT
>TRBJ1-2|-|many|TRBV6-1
CASSEYSYGYTF
TGTGCCAGCAGTGAATATAGCTATGGCTACACCTTC
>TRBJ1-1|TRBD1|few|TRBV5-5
CASSLGVGQGNTEAFF
TGTGCCAGCAGCTTGGGAGTGGGACAGGGGAACACTGAAGCTTTCTTT
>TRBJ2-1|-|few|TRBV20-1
CSALAWEAYNEQFF
TGCAGTGCCCTGGCGTGGGAGGCCTACAATGAGCAGTTCTTC
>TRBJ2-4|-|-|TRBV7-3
CASSSSGSGRMYF
TGTGCCAGCAGCTCCTCTGGGTCGGGCCGGATGTACTTC
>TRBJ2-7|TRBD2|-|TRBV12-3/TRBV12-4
CASSRPSAGAGSYEQYF
TGTGCCAGCAGCCGACCCTCAGCGGGGGCTGGTTCCTACGAGCAGTACTTC
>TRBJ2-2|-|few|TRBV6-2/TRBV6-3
CASSYGGSGELFF
TGTGCCAGCAGTTACGGGGGTTCCGGGGAGCTGTTTTTT
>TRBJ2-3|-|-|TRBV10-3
CAWGVGTDTQYF
TGTGCCTGGGGAGTTGGCACAGATACGCAGTATTTT
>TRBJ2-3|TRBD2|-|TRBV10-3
CAISGSGTSEIIGGTDTQYF
TGTGCCATCAGTGGATCCGGGACTAGCGAAATAATTGGAGGCACAGATACGCAGTATTTT
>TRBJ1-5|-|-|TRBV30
CAWNMYSNQPQHF
TGTGCCTGGAACATGTATAGCAATCAGCCCCAGCATTTT